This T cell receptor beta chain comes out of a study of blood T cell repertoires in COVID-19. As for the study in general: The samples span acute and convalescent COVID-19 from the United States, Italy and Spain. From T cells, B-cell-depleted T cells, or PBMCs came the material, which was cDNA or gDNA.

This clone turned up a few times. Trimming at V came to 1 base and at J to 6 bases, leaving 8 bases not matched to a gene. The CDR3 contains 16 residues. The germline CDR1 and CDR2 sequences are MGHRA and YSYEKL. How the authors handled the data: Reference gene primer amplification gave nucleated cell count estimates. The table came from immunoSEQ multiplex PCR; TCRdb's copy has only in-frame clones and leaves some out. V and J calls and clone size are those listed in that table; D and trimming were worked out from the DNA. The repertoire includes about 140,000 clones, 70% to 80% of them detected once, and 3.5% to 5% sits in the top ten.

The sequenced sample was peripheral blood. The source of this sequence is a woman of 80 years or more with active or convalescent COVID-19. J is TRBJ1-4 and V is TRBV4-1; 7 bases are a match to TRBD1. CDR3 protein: CASSQVSRGLYEKLFF. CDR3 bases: TGCGCCAGCAGCCAAGTTTCGAGGGGGCTATATGAAAAACTGTTTTTT.